This T cell receptor (beta chain) is from a study of blood T cell repertoires in COVID-19 (TCRdb year 2020). Notes on the research overall: Samples from collaborators originated in the United States, Italy and Spain and spanned both the acute and convalescent phases of COVID-19. The material from the prospective study consisted of cDNA or gDNA derived from T cells, B-cell-depleted T cells, or PBMCs. Subjects who had been exposed to COVID-19, were actively infected with it, or had recovered from it provided the deeply sampled blood TCRbeta repertoires that made up the dataset. The repertoires were made available in a free public database intended to serve as a resource for research on the immune response to SARS-CoV-2. Samples came from the ongoing ImmuneRACE study (first 160 participants) plus 1,254 subjects from 6 global collaborators. Sample metadata almost always included a de-identified subject ID, COVID-19 status, age in years and sex. HLA class I and class II types, where available, came from metadata supplied by the sample provider rather than from assay-based typing.

In the prospective study, participants were about 18 to 90 years old, resided in about two dozen geographic areas of the United States, and were enrolled through a virtual design. In the prospective study, participants were assigned to cohorts based on the clinical history participants reported in a screening survey and a study questionnaire. Mobile phlebotomists in the prospective study collected whole blood, serum and a nasopharyngeal or oropharyngeal swab from every participant. Over a roughly 2-month period, participants in the prospective study had the option of providing additional blood draws and questionnaires. Prospective study blood samples were shipped either frozen or at room temperature before DNA extraction. Overall results and qualifications from the work: The amount of clinical and demographic metadata varied by source and participant and was provided uncurated.

Turning to this clone: There is no known antigen for this receptor. No quality values exist for individual bases; no much larger clone is one base distant.

TCRbeta CDR3 regions were amplified from genomic DNA using the immunoSEQ Assay, a bias-controlled multiplex PCR. Per the source publication's procedure: The number of nucleated cells in each sample was estimated from the amplification of reference gene primers within the assay. To quantify the absolute abundance of each unique TCRbeta CDR3 rearrangement, sequence reads were collapsed and filtered. For each sample, productive Simpson clonality was calculated as the square root of Simpson's diversity index across productive rearrangements. Sourced from immuneACCESS, this table was stored by TCRdb with only in-frame sequences that have V and J called. A share of the clones is absent; for the studies checked, an unresolved V gene accounts for under half, and the remainder has no known explanation. From that table come the V and J calls and clone size; the DNA was used to work out D and trimming. The sample table records around 230,000 clones; around 88% of these occur just once. 2.5% to 3.5% of the sample is taken by the ten largest.

The CDR3 holds 16 amino acids from the cysteine to the phenylalanine. Only the CDR3 DNA is retained, 48 bases long and in frame from the first base. Trimming accounts for 4 bases at V and 0 bases at J, while the number of junction bases matched to no gene is 7. CDR1 SNHLY and CDR2 FYNNEI were looked up in the germline V gene. Material: PBMCs or T cells enriched from blood (not recorded which). The chain couples TRBV2 to TRBJ1-1, and TRBD1 aligns with 8 junction nucleotides. This receptor was taken from a woman aged 40 to 50 with acute COVID-19. This receptor has the CDR3 CASSVQGARVNTEAFF. DNA sequence: TGTGCCAGCAGTGTGCAGGGGGCTAGGGTGAACACTGAAGCTTTCTTT.